The next 24 T cell receptor beta chains were all read from a single sample in a study of lymphopenia after photon versus proton radiotherapy. Method: immunoSEQ multiplex PCR; TCRdb's copy keeps in-frame clones and lacks some. The data contain approximately 66,000 clones, approximately 84% of them singletons. Source: peripheral blood, taken from a patient treated with photon-based radiotherapy. All receptors come from a man in his forties or fifties with gastric cancer.

This clone has only a few counts. J is TRBJ1-1 and V is TRBV30; no reliable D call. This CDR3 has 12 residues. The V and J ends lost 0 bases and 1 base respectively, with 3 bases between them. In germline, CDR1 is GTSNPN, CDR2 SVGIG (reference sequence). The CDR3 is CAWSVRNTEAFF. CDR3 DNA: TGTGCCTGGAGTGTACGGAACACTGAAGCTTTCTTT. Variable domain in full (rest from reference TRBV30 and TRBJ1-1): SQTIHQWPATLVQPVGSPLSLECTVEGTSNPNLYWYRQAAGRGLQLLFYSVGIGQISSEVPQNLSASRPQDRQFILSSKKLLLSDSGFYLCAWSVRNTEAFFGQGTRLTVV.

The CDR3 DNA is TGTGCCAGCAGTTACGACAGGAGAACCTACGAGCAGTACTTC. Protein product: CASSYDRRTYEQYF. The J gene is TRBJ2-7, the V gene TRBV6-5; D is perhaps TRBD1 (6 bases). The V and J ends lost 2 bases and 2 bases respectively, with 10 bases between them. Germline CDR1 is MNHEY and CDR2 is SVGAGI. The CDR3 totals 14 residues.

The chain carries TRBV6-1 and TRBJ2-4; D call uncertain. This CDR3 region has 14 residues. Trimming shortened V by 2 bases and J by 0 bases, and 5 bases separated the two germline ends. Germline CDR1 reads MNHNS; CDR2 reads SASEGT. This CDR3 reads CASSENLAKNIQYF. The CDR3 DNA reads as TGTGCCAGCAGTGAAAACCTAGCCAAAAACATTCAGTACTTC.

This clone was observed a handful of times. The chain uses TRBV6-1 and TRBJ2-5, with unresolved D. The CDR3 has 14 residues. The germline gives CDR1 MNHNS, CDR2 SASEGT. With 5 bases removed from V and 4 bases from J, the gap between germline ends came to 14 bases. The CDR3 DNA follows: TGTGCCAGCAGTCTACAACCTGGGTCAGAGACCCAGTACTTC. Its translation is CASSLQPGSETQYF.

Remarks on this clone: This probably arose from a read error, given a far larger clone one base away. Other nucleotide sequences in the sample specify the same CDR3. The chain links TRBV5-6 to TRBJ2-7; tentatively, D is TRBD2 (5 bases). V was trimmed by 0 bases and J by 3 bases, leaving 13 bases between them. CDR1 is SGHDT, CDR2 YYEEEE, per germline. The CDR3 contains 15 residues. CDR3 amino acids: CASSLGASGIYEQYF. In DNA form, the CDR3 reads TGTGCCAGCAGCTTGGGGGCCAGCGGTATCTACGAGCAGTACTTC.

The chain has TRBV19 and TRBJ1-6, with D unclear. V lost 1 base to trimming and J lost 7 bases, with 8 bases between them. This CDR3 has 14 amino acids. CDR1 LNHDA and CDR2 SQIVND come from the germline V gene (reference sequence). Here the CDR3 reads CASSIGTANSPLHF. Here the CDR3 DNA reads TGTGCCAGTAGTATAGGAACAGCCAATTCACCCCTCCACTTT. Variable domain in full (rest from reference TRBV19 and TRBJ1-6): DGGITQSPKYLFRKEGQNVTLSCEQNLNHDAMYWYRQDPGQGLRLIYYSQIVNDFQKGDIAEGYSVSREKKESFPLTVTSAQKNPTAFYLCASSIGTANSPLHFGNGTRLTVT.

This sequence joins TRBV10-3 and TRBJ2-3; D not resolved. Trimming pared 4 bases from V and 0 bases from J, leaving 23 bases between. Germline V gene sequence: CDR1 ENHRY, CDR2 SYGVKD. The CDR3 extends over 19 amino acids. CDR3 sequence reads: CAISVGWGGRASSTDTQYF. As DNA, the CDR3 is TGTGCCATCAGTGTAGGGTGGGGTGGAAGGGCTTCTAGCACAGATACGCAGTATTTT.

The chain recombines TRBV7-2 with TRBJ1-4; no clear D gene. Germline V CDR1 and CDR2: SGHTA, FQGNSA. V dropped 3 bases and J dropped 8 bases, with 19 bases sitting between them. The CDR3 consists of 16 residues. Here the CDR3 reads CASSLQPIGLGEKLFF. As DNA, the CDR3 is TGTGCCAGCAGCTTGCAGCCCATCGGCCTTGGAGAAAAACTGTTTTTT.

In this sample, this clone turned up a few times. The rearrangement joins TRBV30 to TRBJ1-1; 7 bases map to TRBD1. This CDR3 region has 11 residues. The V gene's germline CDR1 is GTSNPN and CDR2 SVGIG (reference sequence). V was clipped by 4 bases and J by 11 bases; unmatched bases: 7. In DNA form, the CDR3 reads TGTGCCTGGACTAGACAGGGTTCGGCTTTCTTT. It encodes CAWTRQGSAFF.

In its sample, this clone is medium-sized. The chain uses TRBV11-2 and TRBJ1-2; possible D gene TRBD1, 5 bases. Trimming removed 7 bases from V and 0 bases from J, with 15 bases in between. Germline V CDR1 and CDR2: SGHAT, FQNNGV. The CDR3 loop spans 15 amino acids. CDR3 nucleotides: TGTGCCAGCAACCCCGGGACCCAACCTAACTATGGCTACACCTTC. This codes for CASNPGTQPNYGYTF.

The rearrangement uses TRBV7-9 and TRBJ2-1; 9 bases agree with TRBD2. The germline V gene has CDR1 SEHNR and CDR2 FQNEAQ (reference sequence). The V gene end was trimmed by 1 base and the J gene end by 7 bases; junction bases not matched to a gene: 8. The CDR3 loop spans 16 amino acids. CDR3 nucleotide sequence: TGTGCCAGCAGCTTAGTCGGGCGGGGGGGCCGGAATGAGCAGTTCTTC. This translates into CASSLVGRGGRNEQFF.

The chain's CDR3 is CASIRQGPLEAFF. DNA for the CDR3: TGTGCCAGTATTCGACAGGGGCCGTTAGAAGCTTTCTTT. The rearrangement links TRBV19 to TRBJ1-1, with 8 bases lining up with TRBD1. Germline CDR1 and CDR2: LNHDA and SQIVND (reference sequence). The CDR3 spans 13 residues. Trimming cost V 7 bases and J 8 bases; bases outside gene matches: 9.

J is TRBJ2-3 and V is TRBV11-2; D not certain. This CDR3 region has 16 residues. V was shortened by 1 base and J by 0 bases, with 11 bases between the two germline ends. CDR1 SGHAT and CDR2 FQNNGV come from the germline V gene. The DNA for the CDR3 is TGTGCCAGCAGCTTAGCCGGACGGCCTAGCACAGATACGCAGTATTTT. Translated: CASSLAGRPSTDTQYF. Together with reference TRBV11-2 and TRBJ2-3, the CDR3 gives the full variable domain: EAGVAQSPRYKIIEKRQSVAFWCNPISGHATLYWYQQILGQGPKLLIQFQNNGVVDDSQLPKDRFSAERLKGVDSTLKIQPAKLEDSAVYLCASSLAGRPSTDTQYFGPGTRLTVL.

This clone was counted once. V gene TRBV30 combines with J gene TRBJ1-1, with 7 bases matching TRBD1. This CDR3 region has 14 residues. Germline V gene sequence: CDR1 GTSNPN, CDR2 SVGIG (reference sequence). V lost 2 bases, J lost 5 bases, and 8 bases stayed unmatched. CDR3 coding DNA: TGTGCCTGGAGTTCAAGACAGGGACGAACTGAAGCTTTCTTT. This codes for CAWSSRQGRTEAFF.

This clone was seen just once. This chain links TRBV9 with TRBJ2-7; 11 bases are a match to TRBD2. CDR3 length equals 15 residues. CDR1 is SGDLS, CDR2 YYNGEE, per germline. V lost 3 bases to trimming and J lost 0 bases; unmatched junction nucleotides: 2. The chain's CDR3 is CASSETSGDSYEQYF. In DNA, the CDR3 is TGTGCCAGCAGCGAGACTAGCGGGGACTCCTACGAGCAGTACTTC.

This chain joins TRBV9 and TRBJ1-5; D perhaps matches TRBD1 (6 bases). The CDR3 loop spans 17 amino acids. Germline V CDR1 and CDR2: SGDLS, YYNGEE. V gave up 3 bases and J gave up 2 bases, with 18 bases separating them. CDR3 DNA sequence: TGTGCCAGCAGCGCCCACAGGGTCTTCAGGGGCAATCAGCCCCAGCATTTT. Residues: CASSAHRVFRGNQPQHF. Based on the CDR3 plus reference TRBV9 and TRBJ1-5, the full variable domain is DSGVTQTPKHLITATGQRVTLRCSPRSGDLSVYWYQQSLDQGLQFLIQYYNGEERAKGNILERFSAQQFPDLHSELNLSSLELGDSALYFCASSAHRVFRGNQPQHFGDGTRLSIL.

This clone was seen just once. V is TRBV7-9 and J is TRBJ1-1, with TRBD1 matching over 9 bases. The germline gives CDR1 SEHNR, CDR2 FQNEAQ (reference sequence). Unmatched junction bases numbered 14, after V lost 7 bases and J lost 5 bases. The CDR3 contains 16 residues. The CDR3 sequence: CASTSGTGIYRTEAFF. The CDR3 coding sequence is TGTGCCAGCACTTCCGGGACAGGGATTTACCGGACTGAAGCTTTCTTT.

A note on this clone: Other DNA variants within this sample encode the same CDR3. The V and J genes are TRBV18 and TRBJ2-5; tentatively, D is TRBD2 (5 bases). The CDR3 contains 14 residues. V lost 3 bases, J lost 4 bases, and 12 bases lay in between. Germline V gives CDR1 KGHSH, CDR2 LQKENI. The CDR3 spells CASSPRLEGETQYF. Here the CDR3 DNA reads TGTGCCAGCTCACCTCGACTTGAGGGAGAGACCCAGTACTTC.

CDR3 amino acids: CAISGTGVSYNEQFF. Written as DNA, the CDR3 is TGTGCCATCAGCGGGACAGGGGTCTCCTACAATGAGCAGTTCTTC. The chain recombines TRBV10-3 with TRBJ2-1; 10 bases are shared with TRBD1. Trimming at V came to 6 bases and at J to 0 bases, leaving 2 bases not matched to a gene. CDR1 and CDR2 from the germline V gene are ENHRY and SYGVKD. The CDR3 covers 15 residues.

The chain is built from TRBV9 and TRBJ2-1; unclear D gene. The V end lost 3 bases, the J end lost 8 bases, and 12 bases lay between the germline ends. CDR1 and CDR2 (germline): SGDLS, YYNGEE. The CDR3 is 13 amino acids. The CDR3 sequence: CASSANTGDEQFF. CDR3 DNA: TGTGCCAGCAGCGCAAATACTGGGGATGAGCAGTTCTTC.

V usage is TRBV4-3 and J usage is TRBJ2-1, with D possibly being TRBD2 (6 bases). The V and J ends lost 0 bases and 9 bases respectively, with 9 bases between them. This CDR3 has 13 residues. Germline V CDR1 and CDR2: LGHNA, YSLEER. The CDR3 loop is CASSQDWGGEQFF. DNA of the CDR3: TGCGCCAGCAGCCAAGATTGGGGAGGTGAGCAGTTCTTC.

Only one count was recorded for this clone. The chain carries TRBV25-1 and TRBJ1-3, with D possibly being TRBD1 (5 bases). Germline CDR1 and CDR2: MGHDK and SYGVNS. V was trimmed by 5 bases and J by 2 bases, leaving 16 bases between them. This CDR3 spans 16 amino acids. The DNA for the CDR3 is TGTGCCAGCAGTCCCCCTTGGCAGGGTCCTGGAAACACCATATATTTT. Its protein is CASSPPWQGPGNTIYF.

This clone has a single count. CDR3 in amino acids: CASSVRGSTDTQYF. CDR3 nucleotides: TGTGCCAGCAGCGTAAGGGGTAGCACAGATACGCAGTATTTT. The rearrangement joins TRBV9 to TRBJ2-3; D may be TRBD1 (5 bases). V lost 1 base and J lost 0, with 6 bases in between. This CDR3 contains 14 residues. Per the germline V gene, CDR1 is SGDLS and CDR2 is YYNGEE.

The chain links TRBV7-6 to TRBJ2-5; D not certain. V lost 3 bases to trimming and J lost 5 bases, with 10 bases between them. Germline CDR1 SGHVS, CDR2 FNYEAQ. This CDR3 contains 13 residues. This CDR3 reads CASSFEYQETQYF. The CDR3 nucleotides are TGTGCCAGCAGCTTCGAGTATCAGGAGACCCAGTACTTC.